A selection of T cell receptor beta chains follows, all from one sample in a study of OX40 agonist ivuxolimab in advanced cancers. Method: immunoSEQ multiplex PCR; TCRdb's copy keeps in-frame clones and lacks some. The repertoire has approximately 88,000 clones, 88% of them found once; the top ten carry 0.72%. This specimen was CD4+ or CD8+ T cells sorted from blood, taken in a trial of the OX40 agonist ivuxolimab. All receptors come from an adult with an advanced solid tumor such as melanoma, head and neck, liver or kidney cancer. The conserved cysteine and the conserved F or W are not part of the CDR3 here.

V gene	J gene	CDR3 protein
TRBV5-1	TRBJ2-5	ASSSIGARGGDTQY
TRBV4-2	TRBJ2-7	ATGQTGTRPYEQY
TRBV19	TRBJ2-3	ASSPDRTDTQY
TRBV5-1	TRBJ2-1	ASSLVMAGEQF
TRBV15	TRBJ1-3	ATKPGQGVGNTIY
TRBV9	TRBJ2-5	ASSAYQETQY
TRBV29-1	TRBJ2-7	SVQDQGPFGYEQY
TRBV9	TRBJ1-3	ASSVQVTGNTIY
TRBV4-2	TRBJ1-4	ASSQEVEKLF
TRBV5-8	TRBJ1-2	ASSLIGLHYGYT
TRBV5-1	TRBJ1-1	ASSRTANTEAF
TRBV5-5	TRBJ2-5	ASSPRARGLQETQY
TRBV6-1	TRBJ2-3	ASSLISETDTQY
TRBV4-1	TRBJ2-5	ASSQDLGPGQETQY
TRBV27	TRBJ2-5	ASSPGQLFQETQY
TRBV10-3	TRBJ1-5	AISEFGDQPQH
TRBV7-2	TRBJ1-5	ASSLWGANQPQH
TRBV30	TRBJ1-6	AWTDRGGYPSPLH
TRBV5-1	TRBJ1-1	ASSVGTLNTEAF
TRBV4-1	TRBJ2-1	ASSLLLGRGRGNEQF
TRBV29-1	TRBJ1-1	SAQGRFNTEAF
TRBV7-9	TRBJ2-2	ASSTFYTGELF
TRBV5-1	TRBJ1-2	ASSPGVGRANYGYT
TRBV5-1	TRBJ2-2	ASSLLGLAGGFTGELF
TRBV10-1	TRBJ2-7	ASSVSREKEKY
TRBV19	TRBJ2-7	ASSIRPLAGKTYEQY
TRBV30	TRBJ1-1	AWRNRPLNTEAF
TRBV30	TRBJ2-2	AWREVGFGELF
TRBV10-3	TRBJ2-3	AIRDKAGISTDTQY
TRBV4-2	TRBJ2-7	ASSYHPLRGRSTEQY
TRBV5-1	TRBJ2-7	ASSLGTSLYEQY
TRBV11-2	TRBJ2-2	ASSASGLAGRTGELF
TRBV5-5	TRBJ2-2	ASSFYRESGELF
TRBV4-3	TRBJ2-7	ASSQEIGKIYEQY